This T cell receptor beta chain came from a study of T cells after posttransplantation cyclophosphamide. The V gene's germline CDR1 is SQVTM and CDR2 ANQGSEA. This CDR3 contains 12 residues. Trimming left V 2 bases short and J 3 bases short, with 7 bases between. The method was immunoSEQ multiplex PCR; TCRdb's version includes in-frame clones alone and lacks a portion of them. The repertoire includes some 53,000 clones, around 83% of them detected once, and 2.5% to 3% sits in the top ten. The TCR sequence derives from a man aged 25-40 years with a blood cancer, CMV-positive, and with a related stem cell donor. Sample: PBMCs. The chain has TRBV29-1 and TRBJ1-2; possibly TRBD1 for D (5 bases). The CDR3 here is CSVERQHYGYTF. The CDR3 nucleotides are TGCAGCGTTGAAAGACAGCACTATGGCTACACCTTC.